One sample yielded the 5 T cell receptor beta chains listed below, sequenced in a study of blood T cell repertoires in COVID-19. Using immunoSEQ multiplex PCR, the repertoire was profiled, and TCRdb retains in-frame clones only, with some absent. The table lists around 160,000 clones, roughly 90% of them singletons. Sequencing was done on a sample of peripheral blood. The receptor source for this set is a young man with acute or convalescent COVID-19.

CDR3: CASSVNWGRGNEQFF. CDR3 in DNA: TGTGCCAGCAGCGTAAACTGGGGCAGGGGAAATGAGCAGTTCTTC. The J gene is TRBJ2-1, the V gene TRBV9, with a possible D match to TRBD1 (6 bases). Trimming pared 1 base from V and 7 bases from J, leaving 15 bases between. The CDR3 is 15 residues long. The germline gives CDR1 SGDLS, CDR2 YYNGEE.

CDR3 coding DNA: TGTGCCTGGAGCCCCGTGGGTGGGGGGAATCAGCCCCAGCATTTT. Amino acids: CAWSPVGGGNQPQHF. The V call is TRBV30, the J call TRBJ1-5, with D possibly TRBD1 on 5 matching bases. Trimming took 3 bases from V and 4 from J, leaving 16 bases between them. The CDR3 runs 15 residues. Per germline, CDR1 GTSNPN and CDR2 SVGIG (reference sequence).

The genes are TRBV7-9 and TRBJ1-2, with TRBD1 matching 7 bases. The germline CDR1 and CDR2 sequences are SEHNR and FQNEAQ (reference sequence). The CDR3 consists of 15 residues. The trim removed 3 bases at V and 0 bases at J, leaving 4 bases unmatched. DNA for the CDR3: TGTGCCAGCAGCTTCAATGACAGGGCTAACTATGGCTACACCTTC. Its protein product is CASSFNDRANYGYTF.

The rearrangement links TRBV6-5 to TRBJ1-2; 7 bases are a match to TRBD1. V was clipped by 4 bases and J by 8 bases; unmatched bases: 7. Germline CDR1 is MNHEY and CDR2 is SVGAGI. This CDR3 comprises 13 residues. The CDR3 DNA sequence: TGTGCCAGCAGTTCAGGGGGATCATGGGGCTACACCTTC. It translates to CASSSGGSWGYTF.

The chain employs TRBV9 and TRBJ2-1; 7 bases map to TRBD2. The CDR3 sequence is 17 residues long. J was trimmed by 2 bases and V by 3 bases; bases with no gene match: 11. Per germline, CDR1 SGDLS and CDR2 YYNGEE. The CDR3 sequence is CASSDRSSTSAYNEQFF. DNA for the CDR3: TGTGCCAGCAGCGACAGATCTAGTACTAGCGCCTACAATGAGCAGTTCTTC.